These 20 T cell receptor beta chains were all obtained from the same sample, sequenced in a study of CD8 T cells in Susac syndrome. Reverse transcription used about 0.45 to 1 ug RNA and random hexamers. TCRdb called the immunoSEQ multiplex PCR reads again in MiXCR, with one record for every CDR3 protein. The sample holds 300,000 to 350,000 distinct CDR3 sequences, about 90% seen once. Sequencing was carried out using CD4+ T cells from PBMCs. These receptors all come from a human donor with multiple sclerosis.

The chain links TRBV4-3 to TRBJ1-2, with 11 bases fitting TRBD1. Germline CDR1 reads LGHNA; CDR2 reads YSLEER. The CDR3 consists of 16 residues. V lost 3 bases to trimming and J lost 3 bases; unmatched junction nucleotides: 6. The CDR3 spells CASSHTRGQGDYGYTF. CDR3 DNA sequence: TGCGCCAGCAGCCATACAAGGGGACAGGGGGACTATGGCTACACCTTC.

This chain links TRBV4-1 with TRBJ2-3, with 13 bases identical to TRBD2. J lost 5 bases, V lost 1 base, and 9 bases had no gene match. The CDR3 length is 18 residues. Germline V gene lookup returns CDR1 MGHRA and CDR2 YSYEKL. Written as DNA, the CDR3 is TGCGCCAGCAGCCAAGTCCTGGGACTAGCGGGAAGAGAAGATACGCAGTATTTT. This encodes CASSQVLGLAGREDTQYF.

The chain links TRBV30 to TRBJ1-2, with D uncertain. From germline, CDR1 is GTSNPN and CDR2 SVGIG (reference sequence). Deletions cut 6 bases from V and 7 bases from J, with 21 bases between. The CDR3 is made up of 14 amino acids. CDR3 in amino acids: CACPFATEAAGYTF. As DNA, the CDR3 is TGTGCCTGCCCTTTTGCGACGGAGGCTGCTGGCTACACCTTC.

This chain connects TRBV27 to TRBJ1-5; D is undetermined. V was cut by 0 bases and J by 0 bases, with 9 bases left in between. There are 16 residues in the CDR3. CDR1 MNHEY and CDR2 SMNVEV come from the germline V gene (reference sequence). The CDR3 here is CASSLSGPNSNQPQHF. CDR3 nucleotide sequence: TGTGCCAGCAGTTTATCAGGCCCGAATAGCAATCAGCCCCAGCATTTT.

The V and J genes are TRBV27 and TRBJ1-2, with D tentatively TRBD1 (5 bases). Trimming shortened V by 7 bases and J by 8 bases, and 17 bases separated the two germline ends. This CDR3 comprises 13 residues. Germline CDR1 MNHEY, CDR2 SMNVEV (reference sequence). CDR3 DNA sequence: TGTGCCAGCACCCCCGGAGGGGTTGGGGGCTACACCTTC. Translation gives CASTPGGVGGYTF.

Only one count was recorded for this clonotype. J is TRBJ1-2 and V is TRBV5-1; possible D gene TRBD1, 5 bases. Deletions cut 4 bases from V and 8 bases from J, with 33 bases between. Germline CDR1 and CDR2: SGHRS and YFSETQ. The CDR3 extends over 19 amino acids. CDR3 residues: CASSPTTAPGAGRPSGYTF. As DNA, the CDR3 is TGCGCCAGCAGCCCAACGACGGCCCCTGGGGCAGGTCGACCTTCGGGCTACACCTTC.

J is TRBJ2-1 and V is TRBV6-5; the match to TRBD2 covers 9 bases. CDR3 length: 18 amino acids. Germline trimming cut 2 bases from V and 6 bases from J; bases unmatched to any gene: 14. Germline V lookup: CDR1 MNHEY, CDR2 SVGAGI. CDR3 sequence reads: CASSYSWGGTSRSNEQFF. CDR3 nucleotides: TGTGCCAGCAGTTACAGTTGGGGCGGGACTAGCAGGTCCAATGAGCAGTTCTTC.

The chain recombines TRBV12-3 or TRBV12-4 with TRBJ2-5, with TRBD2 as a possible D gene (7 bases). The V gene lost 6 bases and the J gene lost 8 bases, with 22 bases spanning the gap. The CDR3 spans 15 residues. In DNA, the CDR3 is TGTGCCAGCAGAAAACGGGGGGCCCTGGCGGATACCCAGTACTTC. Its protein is CASRKRGALADTQYF.

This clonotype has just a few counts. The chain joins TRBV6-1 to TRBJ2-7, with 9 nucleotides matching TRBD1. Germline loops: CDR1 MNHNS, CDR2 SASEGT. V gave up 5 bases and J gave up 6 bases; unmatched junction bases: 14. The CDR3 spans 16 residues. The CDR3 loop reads CASSPHLTGTGREQYF. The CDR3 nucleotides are TGTGCCAGCAGTCCTCACCTTACCGGGACAGGGCGCGAGCAGTACTTC.

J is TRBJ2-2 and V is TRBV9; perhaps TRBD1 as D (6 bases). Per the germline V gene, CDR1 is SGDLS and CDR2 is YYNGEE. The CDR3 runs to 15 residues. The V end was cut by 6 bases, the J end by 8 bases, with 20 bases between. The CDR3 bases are TGTGCCAGCAAACGAAGGGACACCAGTGCAGGGGAGCTGTTTTTT. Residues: CASKRRDTSAGELFF. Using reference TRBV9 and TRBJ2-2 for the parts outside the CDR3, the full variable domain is DSGVTQTPKHLITATGQRVTLRCSPRSGDLSVYWYQQSLDQGLQFLIQYYNGEERAKGNILERFSAQQFPDLHSELNLSSLELGDSALYFCASKRRDTSAGELFFGEGSRLTVL.

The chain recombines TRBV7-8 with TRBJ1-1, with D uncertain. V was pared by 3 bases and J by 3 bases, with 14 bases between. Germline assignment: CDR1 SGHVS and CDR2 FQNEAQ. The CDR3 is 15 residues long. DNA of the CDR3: TGTGCCAGCAGCTTGGGTGGCTGGAGGTACACTGAAGCTTTCTTT. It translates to CASSLGGWRYTEAFF. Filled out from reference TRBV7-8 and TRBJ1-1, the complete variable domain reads GAGVSQSPRYKVAKRGQDVALRCDPISGHVSLFWYQQALGQGPEFLTYFQNEAQLDKSGLPSDRFFAERPEGSVSTLKIQRTQQEDSAVYLCASSLGGWRYTEAFFGQGTRLTVV.

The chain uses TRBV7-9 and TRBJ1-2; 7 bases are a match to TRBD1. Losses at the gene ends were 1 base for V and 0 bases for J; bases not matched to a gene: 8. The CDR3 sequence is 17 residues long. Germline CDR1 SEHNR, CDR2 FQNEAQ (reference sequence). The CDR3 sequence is CASSLEDREPTNYGYTF. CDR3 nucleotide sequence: TGTGCCAGCAGCTTAGAAGACAGGGAACCAACTAACTATGGCTACACCTTC.

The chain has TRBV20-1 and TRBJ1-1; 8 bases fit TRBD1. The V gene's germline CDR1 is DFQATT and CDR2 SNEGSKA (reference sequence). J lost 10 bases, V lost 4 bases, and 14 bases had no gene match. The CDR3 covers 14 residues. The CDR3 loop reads CSATPPDRELGAFF. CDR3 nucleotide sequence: TGCAGTGCTACACCCCCGGACAGGGAGCTTGGAGCTTTCTTT.

In DNA, the CDR3 is TGTGCCAGTAGTATAGCCCGCGGCAGTCCTGATCAGCCCCAGCATTTT. Its translation is CASSIARGSPDQPQHF. J is TRBJ1-5 and V is TRBV19; D remains unclear. With 1 base removed from V and 5 bases from J, the gap between germline ends came to 15 bases. Looked up from germline, CDR1 is LNHDA and CDR2 is SQIVND (reference sequence). This CDR3 is built from 16 residues.

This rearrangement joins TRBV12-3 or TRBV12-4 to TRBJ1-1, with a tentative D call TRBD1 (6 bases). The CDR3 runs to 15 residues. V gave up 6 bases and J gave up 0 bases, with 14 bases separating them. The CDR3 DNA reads TGTGCCAGCAGACGTGACAGGTTAGTGAACACTGAAGCTTTCTTT. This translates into CASRRDRLVNTEAFF.

Here the CDR3 DNA reads TGTGCCAGCAGTGAGGGCCCGGGGCAGGGGAACACTGAAGCTTTCTTT. Protein product: CASSEGPGQGNTEAFF. The gene calls are TRBV25-1 and TRBJ1-1, with D maybe TRBD1 (5 bases). Germline CDR1 is MGHDK and CDR2 is SYGVNS. V lost 3 bases and J lost 1, with 15 bases in between. The CDR3 loop spans 16 amino acids.

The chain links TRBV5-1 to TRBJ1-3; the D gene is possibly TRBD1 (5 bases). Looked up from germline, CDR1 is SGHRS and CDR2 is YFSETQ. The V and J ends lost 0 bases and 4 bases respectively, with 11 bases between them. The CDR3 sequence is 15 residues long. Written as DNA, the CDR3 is TGCGCCAGCAGCTTGGAAGGGACCACCGGAAACACCATATATTTT. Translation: CASSLEGTTGNTIYF.

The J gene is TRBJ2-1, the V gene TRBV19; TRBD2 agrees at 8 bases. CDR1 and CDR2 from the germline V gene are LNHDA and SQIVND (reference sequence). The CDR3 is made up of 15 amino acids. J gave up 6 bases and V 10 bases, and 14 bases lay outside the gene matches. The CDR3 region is CATTRGASGSNEQFF. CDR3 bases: TGTGCCACCACGCGAGGGGCTAGCGGGTCCAATGAGCAGTTCTTC.

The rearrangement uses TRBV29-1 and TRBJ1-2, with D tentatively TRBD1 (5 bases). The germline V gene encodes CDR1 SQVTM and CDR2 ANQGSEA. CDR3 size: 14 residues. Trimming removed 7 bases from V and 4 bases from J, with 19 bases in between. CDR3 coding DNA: TGCAGCGCTTCCGGAACGAACGGGGGCTATGGCTACACCTTC. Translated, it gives CSASGTNGGYGYTF.

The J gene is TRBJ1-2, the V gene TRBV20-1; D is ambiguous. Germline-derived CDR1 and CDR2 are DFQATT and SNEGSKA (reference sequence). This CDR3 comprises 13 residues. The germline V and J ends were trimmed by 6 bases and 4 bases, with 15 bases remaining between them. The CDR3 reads CSAWVPLGYGYTF. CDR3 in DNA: TGCAGTGCGTGGGTACCGCTGGGCTATGGCTACACCTTC.